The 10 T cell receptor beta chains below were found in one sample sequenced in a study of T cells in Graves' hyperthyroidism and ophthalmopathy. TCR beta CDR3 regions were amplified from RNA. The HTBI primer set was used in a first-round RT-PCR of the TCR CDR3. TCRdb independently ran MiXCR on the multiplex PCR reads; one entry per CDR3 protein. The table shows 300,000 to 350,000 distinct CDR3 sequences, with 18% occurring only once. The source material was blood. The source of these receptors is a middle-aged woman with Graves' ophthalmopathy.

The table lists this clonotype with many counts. The CDR3 bases are TGTGCCAGCGGCACTACGAAATATGGCTACACCTTC. This sequence encodes CASGTTKYGYTF. The chain links TRBV27 to TRBJ1-2; no definite D call. Germline V CDR1 and CDR2: MNHEY, SMNVEV (reference sequence). The length of the CDR3 is 12 residues. V dropped 8 bases and J dropped 5 bases, with 12 bases sitting between them.

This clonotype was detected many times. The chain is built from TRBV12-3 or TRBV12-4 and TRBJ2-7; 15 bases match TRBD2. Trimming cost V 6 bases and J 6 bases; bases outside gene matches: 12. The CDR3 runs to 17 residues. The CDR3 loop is CASSPRTSGRAVGEQYF. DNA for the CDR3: TGTGCCAGCAGCCCTAGGACTAGCGGGAGGGCAGTTGGCGAGCAGTACTTC.

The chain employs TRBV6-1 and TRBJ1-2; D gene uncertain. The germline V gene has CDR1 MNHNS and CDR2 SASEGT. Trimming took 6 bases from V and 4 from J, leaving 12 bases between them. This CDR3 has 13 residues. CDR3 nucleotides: TGTGCCAGCAGGGTACAGTGGGCCTATGGCTACACCTTC. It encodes CASRVQWAYGYTF.

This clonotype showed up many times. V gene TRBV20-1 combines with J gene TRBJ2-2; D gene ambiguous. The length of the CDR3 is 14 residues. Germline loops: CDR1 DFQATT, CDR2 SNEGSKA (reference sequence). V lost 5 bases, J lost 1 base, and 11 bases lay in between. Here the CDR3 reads CSASRGVNTGELFF. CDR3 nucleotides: TGCAGTGCTTCTCGTGGGGTGAACACCGGGGAGCTGTTTTTT.

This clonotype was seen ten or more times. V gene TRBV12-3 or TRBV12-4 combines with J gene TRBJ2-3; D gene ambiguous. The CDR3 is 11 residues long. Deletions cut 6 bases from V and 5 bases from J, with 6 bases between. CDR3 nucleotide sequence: TGTGCCAGCAGCCGCAAAGATACGCAGTATTTT. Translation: CASSRKDTQYF.

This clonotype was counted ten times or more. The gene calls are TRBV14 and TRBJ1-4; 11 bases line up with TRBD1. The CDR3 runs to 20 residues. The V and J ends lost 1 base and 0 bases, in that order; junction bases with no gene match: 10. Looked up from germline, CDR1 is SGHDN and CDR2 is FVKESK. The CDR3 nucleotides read TGTGCCAGCAGCCAAGGTGCCGGGACAGGGGGGAGAGCAACTAATGAAAAACTGTTTTTT. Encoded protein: CASSQGAGTGGRATNEKLFF.

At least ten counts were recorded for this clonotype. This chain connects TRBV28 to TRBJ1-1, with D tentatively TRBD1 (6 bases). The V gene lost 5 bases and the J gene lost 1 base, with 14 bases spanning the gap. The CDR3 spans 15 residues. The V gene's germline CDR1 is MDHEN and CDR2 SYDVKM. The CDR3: CASSISFRGNTEAFF. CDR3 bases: TGTGCCAGCAGTATTTCTTTCAGGGGGAACACTGAAGCTTTCTTT.

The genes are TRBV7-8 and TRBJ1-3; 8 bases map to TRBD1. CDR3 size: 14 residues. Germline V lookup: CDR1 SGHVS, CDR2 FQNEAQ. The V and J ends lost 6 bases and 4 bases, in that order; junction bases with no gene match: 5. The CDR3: CASRETGEGNTIYF. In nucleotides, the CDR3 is TGTGCCAGCAGGGAGACAGGGGAAGGAAACACCATATATTTT.

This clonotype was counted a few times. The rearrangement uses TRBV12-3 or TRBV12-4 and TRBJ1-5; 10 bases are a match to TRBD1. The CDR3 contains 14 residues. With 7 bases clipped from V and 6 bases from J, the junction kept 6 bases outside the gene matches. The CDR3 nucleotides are TGTGCCAGCACGTCCGGGACAGGGGTTCAGCCCCAGCATTTT. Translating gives CASTSGTGVQPQHF.

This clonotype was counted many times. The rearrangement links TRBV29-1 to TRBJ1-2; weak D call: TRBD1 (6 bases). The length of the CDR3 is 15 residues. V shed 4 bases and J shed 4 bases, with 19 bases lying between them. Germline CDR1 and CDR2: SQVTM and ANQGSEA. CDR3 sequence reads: CSVVTGWAAGYGYTF. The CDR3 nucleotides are TGCAGCGTTGTTACAGGGTGGGCTGCTGGCTATGGCTACACCTTC.